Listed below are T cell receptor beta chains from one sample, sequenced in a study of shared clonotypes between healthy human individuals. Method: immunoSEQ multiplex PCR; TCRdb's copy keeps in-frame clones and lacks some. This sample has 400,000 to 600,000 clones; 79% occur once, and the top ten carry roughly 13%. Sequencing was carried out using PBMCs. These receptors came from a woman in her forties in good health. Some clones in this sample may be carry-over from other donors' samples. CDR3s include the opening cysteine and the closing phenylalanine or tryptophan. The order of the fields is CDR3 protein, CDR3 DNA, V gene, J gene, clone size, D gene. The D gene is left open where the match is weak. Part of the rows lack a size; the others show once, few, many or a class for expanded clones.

cdr3_aa: CASRASSGRSYEQYF
cdr3_nt: TGTGCCAGCAGGGCTTCTAGCGGGAGATCGTACGAGCAGTACTTC
v_call: TRBV14
j_call: TRBJ2-7
clone_size: NA
d_call: TRBD2

cdr3_aa: CASSESGYGYTF
cdr3_nt: TGTGCCAGCAGTGAATCGGGCTATGGCTACACCTTC
v_call: TRBV2
j_call: TRBJ1-2
clone_size: few
d_call: NA

cdr3_aa: CASSLIRDNTEAFF
cdr3_nt: TGTGCCAGCAGTTTAATCAGGGACAACACTGAAGCTTTCTTT
v_call: TRBV28
j_call: TRBJ1-1
clone_size: few
d_call: NA

cdr3_aa: CSVEETYEQYF
cdr3_nt: TGCAGCGTTGAAGAGACCTACGAGCAGTACTTC
v_call: TRBV29-1
j_call: TRBJ2-7
clone_size: NA
d_call: NA

cdr3_aa: CASSLAVGVEKLFF
cdr3_nt: TGTGCCAGCAGCTTAGCGGTGGGGGTTGAAAAACTGTTTTTT
v_call: TRBV7-9
j_call: TRBJ1-4
clone_size: NA
d_call: NA

cdr3_aa: CASSPRNGGEQYF
cdr3_nt: TGTGCCAGCAGCCCTAGGAATGGGGGCGAGCAGTACTTC
v_call: TRBV7-9
j_call: TRBJ2-7
clone_size: NA
d_call: NA

cdr3_aa: CASSRIRGGDYEQYF
cdr3_nt: TGCGCCAGCAGCCGTATCAGGGGCGGCGACTACGAGCAGTACTTC
v_call: TRBV4-1
j_call: TRBJ2-7
clone_size: NA
d_call: NA

cdr3_aa: CASSLAGTSGNSYEQYF
cdr3_nt: TGTGCCAGCAGCTTAGCGGGGACTAGCGGGAACTCCTACGAGCAGTACTTC
v_call: TRBV7-2
j_call: TRBJ2-7
clone_size: once
d_call: TRBD2

cdr3_aa: CASSPGRGPDYGYTF
cdr3_nt: TGCGCCAGCAGCCCCGGACGGGGTCCGGACTATGGCTACACCTTC
v_call: TRBV5-1
j_call: TRBJ1-2
clone_size: NA
d_call: NA

cdr3_aa: CASSPGLAGPYEQYF
cdr3_nt: TGCGCCAGCAGCCCCGGACTAGCGGGACCCTACGAGCAGTACTTC
v_call: TRBV5-1
j_call: TRBJ2-7
clone_size: NA
d_call: TRBD2

cdr3_aa: CASSTGIYNEQFF
cdr3_nt: TGTGCCAGCAGCACCGGGATTTACAATGAGCAGTTCTTC
v_call: TRBV11-3
j_call: TRBJ2-1
clone_size: NA
d_call: NA

cdr3_aa: CASSAETSGRFYEQYF
cdr3_nt: TGTGCCAGTAGTGCCGAGACTAGCGGGAGATTCTACGAGCAGTACTTC
v_call: TRBV19
j_call: TRBJ2-7
clone_size: many
d_call: TRBD2

cdr3_aa: CASGLGVNTEAFF
cdr3_nt: TGTGCTAGTGGTTTGGGAGTGAACACTGAAGCTTTCTTT
v_call: TRBV12-5
j_call: TRBJ1-1
clone_size: NA
d_call: NA

cdr3_aa: CASSTGAGETEAFF
cdr3_nt: TGTGCCAGCAGCACGGGAGCAGGGGAAACTGAAGCTTTCTTT
v_call: TRBV14
j_call: TRBJ1-1
clone_size: NA
d_call: NA

cdr3_aa: CASSVERGHLYEQYF
cdr3_nt: TGTGCCAGCAGTGTCGAGAGGGGGCACCTCTACGAGCAGTACTTC
v_call: TRBV6-1
j_call: TRBJ2-7
clone_size: few
d_call: TRBD1

cdr3_aa: CSVAPDGSNSPLHF
cdr3_nt: TGCAGCGTTGCACCCGATGGCAGTAATTCACCCCTCCACTTT
v_call: TRBV29-1
j_call: TRBJ1-6
clone_size: NA
d_call: NA

cdr3_aa: CASTIRPGLAGVYEQYF
cdr3_nt: TGTGCCAGCACCATACGCCCTGGACTAGCGGGAGTGTACGAGCAGTACTTC
v_call: TRBV27
j_call: TRBJ2-7
clone_size: many
d_call: TRBD2

cdr3_aa: CSVVGLAGVHEQYF
cdr3_nt: TGCAGCGTCGTGGGACTAGCGGGAGTTCACGAGCAGTACTTC
v_call: TRBV29-1
j_call: TRBJ2-7
clone_size: NA
d_call: TRBD2

cdr3_aa: CASSEYGTGFYNEQFF
cdr3_nt: TGTGCCAGCAGTGAATACGGGACAGGTTTCTACAATGAGCAGTTCTTC
v_call: TRBV6-1
j_call: TRBJ2-1
clone_size: many
d_call: TRBD1

cdr3_aa: CASSFMGLAGLVETQYF
cdr3_nt: TGTGCCAGCAGCTTCATGGGACTAGCGGGATTGGTAGAGACCCAGTACTTC
v_call: TRBV5-6
j_call: TRBJ2-5
clone_size: NA
d_call: TRBD2

cdr3_aa: CASSLRRPQFF
cdr3_nt: TGTGCCAGCAGCTTACGGAGGCCGCAGTTCTTC
v_call: TRBV7-9
j_call: TRBJ2-1
clone_size: once
d_call: NA

cdr3_aa: CASSLDRLAGVQTQYF
cdr3_nt: TGTGCCAGCAGCTTGGACCGGCTAGCGGGAGTACAGACCCAGTACTTC
v_call: TRBV5-4
j_call: TRBJ2-5
clone_size: NA
d_call: TRBD2

cdr3_aa: CSVLHGGSLEQYF
cdr3_nt: TGCAGCGTGTTGCATGGAGGCTCACTCGAGCAGTACTTC
v_call: TRBV29-1
j_call: TRBJ2-7
clone_size: NA
d_call: NA

cdr3_aa: CAIPLRPGPPLAGANVLTF
cdr3_nt: TGCGCCATCCCCCTCCGCCCGGGGCCTCCTCTAGCTGGGGCCAACGTCCTGACTTTC
v_call: TRBV10-1
j_call: TRBJ2-6
clone_size: NA
d_call: NA

cdr3_aa: CASSVGGGTYEQYF
cdr3_nt: TGTGCCAGCAGCGTAGGAGGAGGGACCTACGAGCAGTACTTC
v_call: TRBV9
j_call: TRBJ2-7
clone_size: NA
d_call: NA

cdr3_aa: CSVELALAGEQFF
cdr3_nt: TGCAGCGTTGAACTCGCCTTGGCGGGAGAGCAGTTCTTC
v_call: TRBV29-1
j_call: TRBJ2-1
clone_size: NA
d_call: NA

cdr3_aa: CASSLRATGGFLNTEAFF
cdr3_nt: TGTGCCAGCAGCTTAAGGGCGACAGGGGGCTTCTTGAACACTGAAGCTTTCTTT
v_call: TRBV7-8
j_call: TRBJ1-1
clone_size: NA
d_call: TRBD1

cdr3_aa: CASSVGISGRGDTQYF
cdr3_nt: TGTGCCAGCAGCGTAGGAATTAGCGGGAGAGGAGATACGCAGTATTTT
v_call: TRBV9
j_call: TRBJ2-3
clone_size: NA
d_call: TRBD2

cdr3_aa: CASSEGVGNYEQYF
cdr3_nt: TGTGCCAGCAGTGAAGGTGTCGGGAACTACGAGCAGTACTTC
v_call: TRBV2
j_call: TRBJ2-7
clone_size: NA
d_call: NA

cdr3_aa: CASSPGRGIYEQYF
cdr3_nt: TGTGCCAGCAGCCCCGGCAGGGGAATCTACGAGCAGTACTTC
v_call: TRBV11-3
j_call: TRBJ2-7
clone_size: few
d_call: NA

cdr3_aa: CSVGLRFTEAFF
cdr3_nt: TGCAGCGTTGGCCTTCGGTTCACTGAAGCTTTCTTT
v_call: TRBV29-1
j_call: TRBJ1-1
clone_size: NA
d_call: NA